The 5 T cell receptor beta chains given below trace back to one sample, sequenced in a study of blood T cell repertoires in COVID-19. Repertoires were generated with immunoSEQ multiplex PCR, while TCRdb's copy carries only in-frame clones and drops some. The sample contains roughly 110,000 clones, around 84% of which appear only once. The source material was peripheral blood. Source of these receptors: a middle-aged man with acute or convalescent COVID-19.

The gene calls are TRBV29-1 and TRBJ2-3; 13 nucleotides line up with TRBD2. The CDR3 contains 14 residues. V lost 7 bases, J lost 4 bases, and 5 bases stayed unmatched. Germline V gene lookup returns CDR1 SQVTM and CDR2 ANQGSEA. Written as DNA, the CDR3 is TGCAGCGCGGGGACTAGCGGGGCCCCAGATACGCAGTATTTT. Amino acid sequence: CSAGTSGAPDTQYF.

This clone has a single count. This rearrangement joins TRBV6-6 to TRBJ2-7, with a possible D match to TRBD1 (5 bases). With 5 bases removed from V and 2 bases from J, the gap between germline ends came to 22 bases. The CDR3 sequence is 17 residues long. Germline V gives CDR1 MNHNY, CDR2 SVGAGI (reference sequence). The CDR3 bases are TGTGCCAGCAGTCCGATAAAAGCCCAGGGCATCGCCTACGAGCAGTACTTC. Translating it yields CASSPIKAQGIAYEQYF.

This clone showed up just once. The chain recombines TRBV6-5 with TRBJ2-7; tentatively, D is TRBD2 (7 bases). The V gene's germline CDR1 is MNHEY and CDR2 SVGAGI. This CDR3 has 14 residues. V gave up 2 bases and J gave up 7 bases, with 15 bases separating them. The CDR3 nucleotides read TGTGCCAGCAGTTACGGGGGGAGGGGGAGGGAGCAGTACTTC. Translating gives CASSYGGRGREQYF.

The chain couples TRBV7-3 to TRBJ2-7, with D tentatively TRBD1 (5 bases). The CDR3 has 14 amino acids. V shed 5 bases and J shed 5 bases, with 16 bases lying between them. Germline V gives CDR1 SGHTA, CDR2 FQGTGA. This chain's CDR3 is CASSRDSLSHEQYF. In DNA, the CDR3 is TGTGCCAGCAGCCGAGACAGCTTGTCCCACGAGCAGTACTTC.

V and J are TRBV2 and TRBJ2-5; unclear D gene. V lost 10 bases and J lost 2, with 17 bases in between. Germline CDR1 SNHLY, CDR2 FYNNEI. This CDR3 contains 14 residues. The CDR3 sequence is CATSKHSQQETQYF. The CDR3 DNA sequence: TGTGCCACCTCAAAACATAGCCAGCAAGAGACCCAGTACTTC. Variable domain in full (rest from reference TRBV2 and TRBJ2-5): EPEVTQTPSHQVTQMGQEVILRCVPISNHLYFYWYRQILGQKVEFLVSFYNNEISEKSEIFDDQFSVERPDGSNFTLKIRSTKLEDSAMYFCATSKHSQQETQYFGPGTRLLVL.